Here is one T cell receptor beta chain with its context. The sample belongs to a study of blood T cell repertoires in COVID-19. Seattle patients were enrolled while actively infected and followed longitudinally. Some clones are missing from TCRdb's copy, which holds only in-frame ones; the method was immunoSEQ multiplex PCR. The sample records 250,000 to 350,000 clones, almost 90% being singletons. The germline V gene encodes CDR1 SGDLS and CDR2 YYNGEE. The ends lost 3 bases at V and 6 bases at J; junction bases unmatched: 12. CDR3 length equals 16 residues. The rearrangement joins TRBV9 to TRBJ2-3, with 8 nucleotides matching TRBD2. The origin of this receptor is a woman aged 25 to 45 with COVID-19, enrolled during active disease. What was sequenced was peripheral blood. The CDR3 region has the DNA TGTGCCAGCAGCGCTCTAGGCCACGGGAGGGCCGATACGCAGTATTTT. It encodes CASSALGHGRADTQYF. The full variable domain, its missing parts supplied by reference TRBV9 and TRBJ2-3, is DSGVTQTPKHLITATGQRVTLRCSPRSGDLSVYWYQQSLDQGLQFLIQYYNGEERAKGNILERFSAQQFPDLHSELNLSSLELGDSALYFCASSALGHGRADTQYFGPGTRLTVL.